The sequence of this T cell receptor beta chain was determined in a study of breast tumors, draining lymph nodes, adjacent tissues. Per germline, CDR1 ENHRY and CDR2 SYGVKD. With 11 bases removed from V and 2 bases from J, the gap between germline ends came to 18 bases. The CDR3 length is 15 residues. Points from the study as a whole: Tumor and nontumor repertoires were significantly more similar in luminal-like than in basal-like breast cancer. The lymph node origin of tumor T cells was framed as consistent with a hypothesis, not demonstrated. Data fit most tumor T cells coming from lymph node, expanding in tumor. Tumor TCR diversity was below lymph nodes but above nontumor tissue.

TCRdb processed the multiplex PCR reads anew with MiXCR; each CDR3 protein has one entry. The data contain roughly 70,000 distinct CDR3 sequences, around two fifths of them seen just once; the ten biggest clones take up about 8%. Concerning this clonotype: Antigen unknown.

This chain connects TRBV10-3 to TRBJ1-4; D may be TRBD1 (5 bases). The origin of this receptor is a female donor with breast cancer. Some clones in this sample may be carry-over from other donors' samples. The material sequenced was breast tumor tissue. This chain's CDR3 is CAGTSPQGTNEKLFF. Here the CDR3 DNA reads TGTGCCGGCACTAGCCCGCAGGGCACTAATGAAAAACTGTTTTTT.